The rows below give T cell receptor beta chains drawn from one sample of a study of blood T cell repertoires in COVID-19. Some clones are missing from TCRdb's copy, which holds only in-frame ones; the method was immunoSEQ multiplex PCR. Seen here are 150,000 to 200,000 clones, around 87% observed once, and the top ten hold more than 0.75%. Material for sequencing was peripheral blood. The receptors originated from a man between 18 and 35 years old with acute or convalescent COVID-19. The CDR3 runs from the conserved cysteine through the conserved F or W. D genes are given only for firm matches. Size is stated for part of the rows, as once, few or many counts, or as a class when the clone is expanded.

size: NA
D: TRBD1
J: TRBJ2-6
V: TRBV2
DNA: TGTGCCAGACAGGGGGCGCAGGGGGCCAACGTCCTGACTTTC
CDR3: CARQGAQGANVLTF

size: once
D: TRBD1
J: TRBJ1-5
V: TRBV5-8
DNA: TGTGCCAGCAGCATGACAGGGCCTTATAGCAATCAGCCCCAGCATTTT
CDR3: CASSMTGPYSNQPQHF

size: NA
D: TRBD1
J: TRBJ2-7
V: TRBV25-1
DNA: TGTGCCAGCAGTGATGTCAGGACAGGCTCCTACGAGCAGTACTTC
CDR3: CASSDVRTGSYEQYF

size: NA
D: TRBD1
J: TRBJ1-4
V: TRBV29-1
DNA: TGCAGCGTGGAACTGAGGACAGGGGAAAAAGAAAAACTGTTTTTT
CDR3: CSVELRTGEKEKLFF

size: NA
D: TRBD2
J: TRBJ2-2
V: TRBV10-1
DNA: TGCGCCAGCAGTGAGTCTGTGGCTAGCGGCAACACCGGGGAGCTGTTTTTT
CDR3: CASSESVASGNTGELFF

size: NA
D: NA
J: TRBJ2-3
V: TRBV4-1
DNA: TGCGCCAGCAGCCAGGCCGGGACTGGCACAGATACGCAGTATTTT
CDR3: CASSQAGTGTDTQYF

size: NA
D: NA
J: TRBJ2-2
V: TRBV27
DNA: TGTGCCAGCAGTCCCCGGGTCGACACCGGGGAGCTGTTTTTT
CDR3: CASSPRVDTGELFF

size: NA
D: NA
J: TRBJ2-1
V: TRBV2
DNA: TGTGCCAGCAGTGACTCTAAGCGCGTCTACAATGAGCAGTTCTTC
CDR3: CASSDSKRVYNEQFF

size: NA
D: NA
J: TRBJ2-3
V: TRBV7-3
DNA: TGTGCCAGCAGCTCGGACACCCTCACAGATACGCAGTATTTT
CDR3: CASSSDTLTDTQYF

size: NA
D: NA
J: TRBJ1-5
V: TRBV6-1
DNA: TGTGCCAGCAGTGGCTCGACGACAGTTAGCAATCAGCCCCAGCATTTT
CDR3: CASSGSTTVSNQPQHF

size: NA
D: TRBD1
J: TRBJ1-3
V: TRBV28
DNA: TGTGCCAGCAGTCCCGGGACAGTCTCTGGAAACACCATATATTTT
CDR3: CASSPGTVSGNTIYF

size: few
D: TRBD1
J: TRBJ1-2
V: TRBV29-1
DNA: TGCAGCGCTGCCGGGACAGGGGTAGACTATGGCTACACCTTC
CDR3: CSAAGTGVDYGYTF

size: NA
D: NA
J: TRBJ2-3
V: TRBV19
DNA: TGTGCCAGTTGCGGGGTCAGCACAGATACGCAGTATTTT
CDR3: CASCGVSTDTQYF

size: NA
D: TRBD1
J: TRBJ1-2
V: TRBV5-4
DNA: TGTGCCAGCAGCCCGGACAGGGGAAACTATGGCTACACCTTC
CDR3: CASSPDRGNYGYTF

size: NA
D: TRBD1
J: TRBJ1-1
V: TRBV19
DNA: TGTGCCAGTAACGCCGGGACAGTCAGAGAAGCTTTCTTT
CDR3: CASNAGTVREAFF

size: NA
D: NA
J: TRBJ1-5
V: TRBV20-1
DNA: TGCAGTGCTAGTCGGGGGAGCAATCAGCCCCAGCATTTT
CDR3: CSASRGSNQPQHF

size: once
D: NA
J: TRBJ1-3
V: TRBV7-3
DNA: TGTGCCAGCAGCTTGACAGGTTCAGGAAACACCATATATTTT
CDR3: CASSLTGSGNTIYF

size: NA
D: TRBD1
J: TRBJ1-2
V: TRBV19
DNA: TGTGCCAGTAGTATCTGGGACAGTAATTATGGCTACACCTTC
CDR3: CASSIWDSNYGYTF

size: few
D: TRBD1
J: TRBJ1-1
V: TRBV6-6
DNA: TGTGCCAGCAGTTACGGGACAGGGAGGACTGAAGCTTTCTTT
CDR3: CASSYGTGRTEAFF

size: NA
D: NA
J: TRBJ1-6
V: TRBV6-5
DNA: TGTGCCAGCAGTTACACGCGGGACTTGGCTAATTCACCCCTCCACTTT
CDR3: CASSYTRDLANSPLHF

size: NA
D: NA
J: TRBJ1-2
V: TRBV18
DNA: TGTGCCAGCTCACCACGTCAGGAGGCTGACTATGGCTACACCTTC
CDR3: CASSPRQEADYGYTF

size: NA
D: NA
J: TRBJ2-5
V: TRBV18
DNA: TGTGCCAGCTCACTTTATAACACAGCCCGAGGGGAGACCCAGTACTTC
CDR3: CASSLYNTARGETQYF

size: NA
D: NA
J: TRBJ2-2
V: TRBV19
DNA: TGTGCCAGTACAGGGATGAACACCGGGGAGCTGTTTTTT
CDR3: CASTGMNTGELFF

size: NA
D: NA
J: TRBJ1-2
V: TRBV30
DNA: TGTGCCTGGAGTTTTAGGGGGAACTATGGCTACACCTTC
CDR3: CAWSFRGNYGYTF

size: NA
D: NA
J: TRBJ2-3
V: TRBV28
DNA: TGTGCCAGCAGTCCCCCCAGGACAGGAGGGACAGATACGCAGTATTTT
CDR3: CASSPPRTGGTDTQYF

size: few
D: NA
J: TRBJ2-6
V: TRBV7-3
DNA: TGTGCCAGCAGCTTATCGGCAGGGGTGACTGGGGCCAACGTCCTGACTTTC
CDR3: CASSLSAGVTGANVLTF

size: NA
D: NA
J: TRBJ1-4
V: TRBV29-1
DNA: TGCAGCGTTGGAGAGAGGAGAAAAACTAATGAAAAACTGTTTTTT
CDR3: CSVGERRKTNEKLFF

size: NA
D: NA
J: TRBJ2-5
V: TRBV30
DNA: TGTGCCTGGAGTGTAGGTGGGGGGAAGACCCAGTACTTC
CDR3: CAWSVGGGKTQYF

size: NA
D: TRBD1
J: TRBJ1-1
V: TRBV5-1
DNA: TGCGCCAGCAGCGCGACAGGGGCCAGCGCCACTGAAGCTTTCTTT
CDR3: CASSATGASATEAFF

size: NA
D: TRBD1
J: TRBJ2-2
V: TRBV7-3
DNA: TGTGCCAGCAGCCCTACGACAGGGGTGACCGGGGAGCTGTTTTTT
CDR3: CASSPTTGVTGELFF

size: NA
D: NA
J: TRBJ1-1
V: TRBV3-1/TRBV3-2
DNA: TGTGCCAGCAGCCAAGCGGGGTTGGAGGCTTTCTTT
CDR3: CASSQAGLEAFF

size: NA
D: TRBD1
J: TRBJ2-5
V: TRBV7-7
DNA: TGTGCCAGCAGCCCGGGGGGGGACAGGGGAAGAAAAGAGACCCAGTACTTC
CDR3: CASSPGGDRGRKETQYF

size: NA
D: TRBD1
J: TRBJ1-5
V: TRBV19
DNA: TGTGCCAGTAGTATAGACAGGGGGGTTCAGCCCCAGCATTTT
CDR3: CASSIDRGVQPQHF

size: NA
D: TRBD1
J: TRBJ1-4
V: TRBV7-9
DNA: TGTGCCAGCAGCTTAGTAGTAACAGGGGGCTCAAAGGCTAATGAAAAACTGTTTTTT
CDR3: CASSLVVTGGSKANEKLFF

size: NA
D: NA
J: TRBJ1-3
V: TRBV5-1
DNA: TGCGCCAGCAGCTTGGCCGCAGTTTCTAGCTCTGGAAACACCATATATTTT
CDR3: CASSLAAVSSSGNTIYF